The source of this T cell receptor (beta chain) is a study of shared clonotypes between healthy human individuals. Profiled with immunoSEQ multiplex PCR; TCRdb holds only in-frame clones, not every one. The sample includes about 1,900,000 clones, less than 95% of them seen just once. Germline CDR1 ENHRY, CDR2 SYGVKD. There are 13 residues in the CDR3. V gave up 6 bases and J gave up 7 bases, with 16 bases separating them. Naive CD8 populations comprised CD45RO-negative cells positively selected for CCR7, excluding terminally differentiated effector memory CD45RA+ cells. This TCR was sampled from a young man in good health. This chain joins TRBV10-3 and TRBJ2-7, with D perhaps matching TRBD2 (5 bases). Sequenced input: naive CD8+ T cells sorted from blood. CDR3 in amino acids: CAISLKGDGEQYF. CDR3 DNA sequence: TGTGCCATCAGCCTCAAGGGAGACGGGGAGCAGTACTTC.